These 26 T cell receptor beta chains came from one sample sequenced in a study of response to subunit inactivated influenza vaccine. TCRdb analysed the RT-PCR reads with MiXCR anew, one entry per CDR3 protein. The sample consists of roughly 700,000 distinct CDR3 sequences, 15% to 19% of them appearing once. Source: PBMCs from blood, taken 11 to 12 days after vaccination. The source is a man between 45 and 60 years old who received an inactivated influenza vaccine.

The rearrangement uses TRBV7-2 and TRBJ2-7, with 8 positions matching TRBD1. The CDR3 covers 13 residues. Per germline, CDR1 SGHTA and CDR2 FQGNSA. With 6 bases clipped from V and 7 bases from J, the junction kept 8 bases outside the gene matches. The CDR3: CASRTDRVGEQYF. CDR3 nucleotide sequence: TGTGCCAGCAGAACGGACAGGGTAGGGGAGCAGTACTTC.

This chain uses TRBV18 with TRBJ1-2; tentative D call: TRBD1 (6 bases). V was pared by 3 bases and J by 5 bases, with 16 bases between. The length of the CDR3 is 15 residues. Looked up from germline, CDR1 is KGHSH and CDR2 is LQKENI. This CDR3 is CASSPPLGGPYGYTF. The CDR3 bases are TGTGCCAGCTCACCCCCACTGGGGGGGCCTTATGGCTACACCTTC.

The chain has TRBV12-3 or TRBV12-4 and TRBJ1-4; D is undetermined. V lost 6 bases to trimming and J lost 8 bases, with 16 bases between them. This CDR3 contains 14 residues. CDR3 bases: TGTGCCAGCAGAACGATACGGGGTACGGAAAAACTGTTTTTT. It codes for CASRTIRGTEKLFF.

J is TRBJ2-7 and V is TRBV20-1, with D unresolved. Germline CDR1 DFQATT, CDR2 SNEGSKA (reference sequence). This CDR3 spans 15 amino acids. The ends were cut back, 3 bases at V and 1 base at J, with 16 bases in the middle. The CDR3 bases are TGCAGTGCTAGCACCCCTTACGGAGCTTCCTACGAGCAGTACTTC. It is translated as CSASTPYGASYEQYF.

This chain joins TRBV27 and TRBJ2-2; maybe TRBD1 (5 bases). Trimming took 8 bases from V and 0 from J, leaving 10 bases between them. The CDR3 covers 14 residues. The V gene's germline CDR1 is MNHEY and CDR2 SMNVEV (reference sequence). The CDR3: CASGARTNTGELFF. The CDR3 DNA follows: TGTGCCAGCGGGGCCAGAACGAACACCGGGGAGCTGTTTTTT.

This clonotype was counted between two and nine times. The chain has TRBV6-5 and TRBJ1-2, with D uncertain. V was cut by 0 bases and J by 2 bases, with 7 bases left in between. CDR3 length: 14 residues. Germline CDR1 reads MNHEY; CDR2 reads SVGAGI. The DNA for the CDR3 is TGTGCCAGCAGTTACTCGTATAGGAACTATGGCTACACCTTC. Protein: CASSYSYRNYGYTF.

The chain recombines TRBV4-2 with TRBJ2-2; 11 bases are shared with TRBD1. With 1 base clipped from V and 7 bases from J, the junction kept 8 bases outside the gene matches. The CDR3 spans 17 residues. Germline CDR1 reads LGHNA; CDR2 reads YNFKEQ. CDR3 DNA sequence: TGTGCCAGCAGCCAAGGGGACAGGGGGGAGGCTGGCGGGGAGCTGTTTTTT. It yields the protein CASSQGDRGEAGGELFF.

The chain uses TRBV7-2 and TRBJ2-7; the match to TRBD2 covers 14 bases. This CDR3 comprises 15 residues. Germline CDR1 reads SGHTA; CDR2 reads FQGNSA. The J segment lost 1 base and the V segment lost 5 bases, leaving 1 base of the junction unmatched. CDR3: CASSRLAGGSYEQYF. DNA of the CDR3: TGTGCCAGCAGCCGACTAGCGGGAGGGTCCTACGAGCAGTACTTC.

The J gene is TRBJ2-1, the V gene TRBV10-3; 8 bases are a match to TRBD2. Trimming took 6 bases from V and 6 from J; bases not matched to a gene: 7. The CDR3 contains 14 residues. CDR1 and CDR2 (germline): ENHRY, SYGVKD. The CDR3 DNA follows: TGTGCCATCAGCGTGGCGGGGGGCAGCAATGAGCAGTTCTTC. This gives the protein CAISVAGGSNEQFF.

The table lists this clonotype with a few counts. The rearrangement uses TRBV9 and TRBJ2-3; TRBD1 aligns across 9 bases. Unmatched junction bases numbered 5, after V lost 3 bases and J lost 3 bases. CDR1 and CDR2 (germline): SGDLS, YYNGEE. This CDR3 region has 15 residues. The DNA for the CDR3 is TGTGCCAGCAGCGCACAGGGGGCAGGAACAGATACGCAGTATTTT. Protein: CASSAQGAGTDTQYF.

The chain has TRBV27 and TRBJ1-1; D may be TRBD1 (5 bases). Looked up from germline, CDR1 is MNHEY and CDR2 is SMNVEV (reference sequence). With 7 bases removed from V and 7 bases from J, the gap between germline ends came to 10 bases. CDR3 length equals 11 residues. The CDR3 loop reads CASMRGREAFF. CDR3 DNA sequence: TGTGCCAGCATGAGGGGTCGTGAAGCTTTCTTT.

This clonotype was picked up a small number of times. J is TRBJ2-4 and V is TRBV20-1; D remains unclear. Germline V gene lookup returns CDR1 DFQATT and CDR2 SNEGSKA (reference sequence). This CDR3 contains 12 residues. The ends were cut back, 3 bases at V and 5 bases at J, with 8 bases in the middle. CDR3 sequence (DNA): TGCAGTGCTAGCCCAGGAGAAAACATTCAGTACTTC. This sequence encodes CSASPGENIQYF.

The chain has TRBV7-8 and TRBJ2-3, with D uncertain. Trimming shortened V by 3 bases and J by 4 bases, and 14 bases separated the two germline ends. The CDR3 spans 15 residues. CDR1 and CDR2 from the germline V gene are SGHVS and FQNEAQ. This chain's CDR3 is CASSFRVVPPDTQYF. The CDR3 region has the DNA TGTGCCAGCAGCTTTAGGGTAGTCCCTCCAGATACGCAGTATTTT.

There are a few counts of this clonotype. The V and J genes are TRBV7-2 and TRBJ2-7, with 12 bases that match TRBD1. Losses at the gene ends were 2 bases for V and 0 bases for J; bases not matched to a gene: 5. The CDR3 extends over 17 amino acids. CDR1 SGHTA and CDR2 FQGNSA come from the germline V gene. This CDR3 reads CASSLRDRGLSSYEQYF. The CDR3 DNA reads TGTGCCAGCAGCTTAAGGGACAGGGGGCTAAGCTCCTACGAGCAGTACTTC.

This chain connects TRBV20-1 to TRBJ2-4; 7 positions agree with TRBD1. Germline trimming cut 0 bases from V and 3 bases from J; bases unmatched to any gene: 8. Per the germline V gene, CDR1 is DFQATT and CDR2 is SNEGSKA (reference sequence). The CDR3 covers 16 residues. The DNA for the CDR3 is TGCAGTGCTAGAGATTTTCGCCGGGACAGCAAAAACATTCAGTACTTC. Protein product: CSARDFRRDSKNIQYF.

The chain is built from TRBV11-3 and TRBJ2-1; D is uncertain. CDR1 and CDR2 from the germline V gene are SGHNT and YENEEA. V lost 0 bases to trimming and J lost 8 bases, with 8 bases between them. The CDR3 runs 13 residues. CDR3 DNA sequence: TGTGCCAGCAGCTTAGATCGCTGGGATGAGCAGTTCTTC. Its translation is CASSLDRWDEQFF.

This clonotype was seen only a few times. The rearrangement links TRBV7-2 to TRBJ2-3; possible D gene TRBD2, 6 bases. V lost 5 bases, J lost 2 bases, and 11 bases lay in between. CDR3 length: 14 amino acids. In germline, CDR1 is SGHTA, CDR2 FQGNSA. The CDR3 loop is CASSPRTNTDTQYF. The CDR3 DNA reads as TGTGCCAGCAGCCCACGGACTAACACAGATACGCAGTATTTT.

The chain combines TRBV12-3 or TRBV12-4 with TRBJ2-1; D is ambiguous. The ends were cut back, 7 bases at V and 8 bases at J, with 18 bases in the middle. CDR3 length: 14 amino acids. In nucleotides, the CDR3 is TGTGCCAGCACTGCGGACCGCCGGTGGGATGAGCAGTTCTTC. Translating it yields CASTADRRWDEQFF.

The chain recombines TRBV29-1 with TRBJ2-1; 8 bases are a match to TRBD2. V lost 4 bases to trimming and J lost 1 base; unmatched junction nucleotides: 18. Germline lookup yields CDR1 SQVTM and CDR2 ANQGSEA. The length of the CDR3 is 19 residues. CDR3 loop: CSVVPGLARSRISYNEQFF. The CDR3 coding sequence is TGCAGCGTTGTACCAGGACTAGCTCGATCCCGTATATCCTACAATGAGCAGTTCTTC.

The gene calls are TRBV20-1 and TRBJ2-2; D gene unclear. Per the germline V gene, CDR1 is DFQATT and CDR2 is SNEGSKA (reference sequence). The CDR3 consists of 13 residues. The V gene lost 5 bases and the J gene lost 3 bases, with 10 bases spanning the gap. The CDR3 is CSARNLDTGELFF. CDR3 DNA: TGCAGTGCTCGAAACTTAGACACCGGGGAGCTGTTTTTT.

V usage is TRBV3-1 and J usage is TRBJ2-1; maybe TRBD2 (6 bases). The CDR3 runs to 16 residues. The germline gives CDR1 LGHDT, CDR2 YNNKEL (reference sequence). The germline V and J ends were trimmed by 0 bases and 1 base, with 10 bases remaining between them. The CDR3 sequence: CASSQDSGGSYNEQFF. DNA for the CDR3: TGTGCCAGCAGCCAAGATAGTGGGGGGTCCTACAATGAGCAGTTCTTC.

Ten or more counts support this clonotype. The chain uses TRBV7-2 and TRBJ1-2; D call uncertain. The V and J ends lost 4 bases and 2 bases respectively, with 8 bases between them. This CDR3 has 13 residues. Germline loops: CDR1 SGHTA, CDR2 FQGNSA. The CDR3 sequence: CASSSGGNYGYTF. Here the CDR3 DNA reads TGTGCCAGCAGCTCCGGCGGAAACTATGGCTACACCTTC.

This clonotype was counted only a few times. The V call is TRBV5-5, the J call TRBJ2-7; no definite D call. CDR1 and CDR2 (germline): SGHKS, YYEKEE (reference sequence). V lost 0 bases, J lost 2 bases, and 12 bases lay in between. The CDR3 totals 15 residues. DNA of the CDR3: TGTGCCAGCAGCTTGGAGTTTCAGGTCACCTACGAGCAGTACTTC. Its translation is CASSLEFQVTYEQYF.

In this sample, this clonotype turned up a few times. The CDR3 DNA follows: TGTGCCAGCAGGGAGCGGGAGGAAAGCTACGAGCAGTACTTC. Translating gives CASREREESYEQYF. The chain joins TRBV7-2 to TRBJ2-7; 9 nucleotides align to TRBD2. Germline CDR1 is SGHTA and CDR2 is FQGNSA. The CDR3 runs to 14 residues. The trim removed 6 bases at V and 3 bases at J, leaving 6 bases unmatched. Full variable domain (outside the CDR3, taken from reference TRBV7-2 and TRBJ2-7): GAGVSQSPSNKVTEKGKDVELRCDPISGHTALYWYRQSLGQGLEFLIYFQGNSAPDKSGLPSDRFSAERTGGSVSTLTIQRTQQEDSAVYLCASREREESYEQYFGPGTRLTVT.

The rearrangement links TRBV27 to TRBJ2-1, with 7 bases that match TRBD1. Germline V gives CDR1 MNHEY, CDR2 SMNVEV (reference sequence). V was pared by 5 bases and J by 0 bases, with 7 bases of the junction left unmatched. This CDR3 is built from 16 residues. In DNA, the CDR3 is TGTGCCAGCAGTAAGCCGGGACAGTACTCCTACAATGAGCAGTTCTTC. Protein product: CASSKPGQYSYNEQFF.

The genes are TRBV7-9 and TRBJ2-3; possible D gene TRBD1, 5 bases. Germline V gene data show CDR1 as SEHNR and CDR2 as FQNEAQ (reference sequence). The length of the CDR3 is 15 residues. V was clipped by 2 bases and J by 4 bases, with 13 bases between them. CDR3 amino acids: CASSLSQGSADTQYF. In DNA, the CDR3 is TGTGCCAGCAGCTTAAGCCAGGGAAGCGCAGATACGCAGTATTTT.